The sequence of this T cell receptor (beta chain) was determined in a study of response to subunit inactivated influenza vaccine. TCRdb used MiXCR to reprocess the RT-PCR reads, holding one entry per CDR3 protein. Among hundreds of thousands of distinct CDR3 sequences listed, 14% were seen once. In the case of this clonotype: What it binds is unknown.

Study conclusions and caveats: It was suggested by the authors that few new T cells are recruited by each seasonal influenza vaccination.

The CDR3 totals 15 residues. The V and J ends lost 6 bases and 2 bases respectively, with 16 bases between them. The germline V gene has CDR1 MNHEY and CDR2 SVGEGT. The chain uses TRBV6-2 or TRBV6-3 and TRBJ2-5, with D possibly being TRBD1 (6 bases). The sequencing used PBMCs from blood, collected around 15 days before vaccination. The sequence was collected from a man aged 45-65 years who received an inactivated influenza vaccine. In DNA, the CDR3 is TGTGCCAGCAGAAATCGGGGACATAGACAAGAGACCCAGTACTTC. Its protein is CASRNRGHRQETQYF.